Below are 19 T cell receptor beta chains sequenced from a single sample in a study of neurological immune-mediated disorders. Time point noted: technical triplicate 2. TCRdb re-called the 5' RACE reads with MiXCR, one entry per CDR3 protein. The table lists about 59,000 distinct CDR3 sequences, 24% of them singletons. The sample was PBMCs. The receptors come from a man in his fifties or sixties with HTLV-1-associated myelopathy (HAM/TSP).

This clonotype was recorded many times. V and J are TRBV5-5 and TRBJ1-4; TRBD1 aligns across 8 bases. The trim removed 0 bases at V and 0 bases at J, leaving 1 base unmatched. From germline, CDR1 is SGHKS and CDR2 YYEKEE (reference sequence). The CDR3 is 16 residues long. The CDR3 is CASSLEGQATNEKLFF. CDR3 DNA: TGTGCCAGCAGCTTGGAGGGACAGGCAACTAATGAAAAACTGTTTTTT.

The V gene is TRBV6-5, the J gene TRBJ1-2; 7 bases align to TRBD1. Unmatched junction bases numbered 9, after V lost 6 bases and J lost 5 bases. The CDR3 loop spans 14 amino acids. Germline lookup yields CDR1 MNHEY and CDR2 SVGAGI. CDR3 sequence: CASSARTGEYGYTF. The CDR3 nucleotides are TGTGCCAGCAGCGCGAGAACAGGGGAGTATGGCTACACCTTC.

This clonotype was recorded many times. This chain uses TRBV20-1 with TRBJ1-5, with a possible D match to TRBD1 (5 bases). This CDR3 comprises 13 residues. CDR1 DFQATT and CDR2 SNEGSKA come from the germline V gene (reference sequence). Between the trimmed V and J ends, which lost 5 bases and 7 bases, there was a span of 15 bases. This CDR3 reads CSAPTGDRQPQHF. The CDR3 DNA follows: TGCAGTGCTCCGACGGGGGATCGGCAGCCCCAGCATTTT.

This sequence joins TRBV6-1 and TRBJ2-7, with D unclear. The CDR3 has 13 amino acids. CDR1 MNHNS and CDR2 SASEGT come from the germline V gene. V was pared by 0 bases and J by 7 bases, with 10 bases between. The CDR3 is CASSEALGWEQYF. As DNA, the CDR3 is TGTGCCAGCAGTGAAGCGCTCGGATGGGAGCAGTACTTC.

This clonotype was recorded at least ten times. As DNA, the CDR3 is TGTGCCATCACTTGGCGGGAGGGCCAAGAGACCCAGTACTTC. Its protein product is CAITWREGQETQYF. This chain uses TRBV10-3 with TRBJ2-5; 9 positions match TRBD2. V lost 7 bases, J lost 1 base, and 4 bases stayed unmatched. The V gene's germline CDR1 is ENHRY and CDR2 SYGVKD. The CDR3 covers 14 residues.

The table lists this clonotype with many counts. The CDR3 protein is CASSLMSNGMTGANVLTF. The DNA for the CDR3 is TGCGCCAGCAGCTTGATGTCGAACGGGATGACCGGGGCCAACGTCCTGACTTTC. This chain connects TRBV5-1 to TRBJ2-6; TRBD2 is a possible D gene (5 bases). Deletions cut 1 base from V and 4 bases from J, with 18 bases between. Germline lookup yields CDR1 SGHRS and CDR2 YFSETQ. The CDR3 is made up of 18 amino acids.

The chain has TRBV20-1 and TRBJ1-2, with 7 bases matching TRBD1. The CDR3 spans 14 residues. Germline loops: CDR1 DFQATT, CDR2 SNEGSKA (reference sequence). The ends lost 6 bases at V and 4 bases at J; junction bases unmatched: 11. The CDR3 DNA sequence: TGCAGTGCCTCTAGACAGGGACAACTCTATGGCTACACCTTC. It is translated as CSASRQGQLYGYTF.

This clonotype was seen many times. The rearrangement links TRBV24-1 to TRBJ2-3; TRBD1 aligns across 8 bases. Germline loops: CDR1 KGHDR, CDR2 SFDVKD. V was pared by 1 base and J by 3 bases, with 5 bases of the junction left unmatched. The CDR3 extends over 16 amino acids. CDR3 in amino acids: CATSDFGQGATDTQYF. CDR3 DNA sequence: TGTGCCACCAGTGATTTCGGCCAGGGGGCTACAGATACGCAGTATTTT.

Many counts were recorded for this clonotype. The CDR3 sequence is CASSLAGEVGEQYF. CDR3 nucleotides: TGCGCCAGCAGCTTGGCCGGTGAGGTGGGCGAGCAGTACTTC. The chain combines TRBV5-1 with TRBJ2-7; no definite D call. The CDR3 spans 14 residues. Per germline, CDR1 SGHRS and CDR2 YFSETQ. Trimming removed 0 bases at V and 6 bases at J, with 13 bases between.

This clonotype has at least ten counts. The chain uses TRBV20-1 and TRBJ2-5, with a possible D match to TRBD1 (5 bases). The CDR3 covers 12 residues. Germline V gene sequence: CDR1 DFQATT, CDR2 SNEGSKA (reference sequence). V was shortened by 6 bases and J by 4 bases, with 12 bases between the two germline ends. CDR3 bases: TGCAGTGCCAGCAGGACAATAGAGACCCAGTACTTC. It yields the protein CSASRTIETQYF.

The rearrangement joins TRBV10-3 to TRBJ1-2; tentatively, D is TRBD1 (6 bases). This CDR3 is built from 15 residues. CDR1 is ENHRY, CDR2 SYGVKD, per germline. The germline V and J ends were trimmed by 6 bases and 2 bases, with 16 bases remaining between them. The CDR3 is CAISATGGANYGYTF. In DNA form, the CDR3 reads TGTGCCATCAGCGCAACTGGGGGGGCGAACTATGGCTACACCTTC.

This clonotype appeared many times. The V and J genes are TRBV20-1 and TRBJ2-7; 7 bases map to TRBD1. Germline lookup yields CDR1 DFQATT and CDR2 SNEGSKA (reference sequence). This CDR3 spans 12 amino acids. CDR3 amino acids: CRLPETGWEQYF. The CDR3 DNA is TGCAGGCTACCCGAGACAGGGTGGGAGCAGTACTTC.

There are many counts of this clonotype. V usage is TRBV20-1 and J usage is TRBJ2-1; D is perhaps TRBD1 (6 bases). The CDR3 runs 15 residues. V was shortened by 2 bases and J by 8 bases, with 19 bases between the two germline ends. Germline lookup yields CDR1 DFQATT and CDR2 SNEGSKA (reference sequence). This CDR3 reads CSARPFRTVRDEQFF. DNA for the CDR3: TGCAGTGCTAGACCTTTTCGGACAGTAAGAGATGAGCAGTTCTTC.

This clonotype was counted ten times or more. The gene calls are TRBV24-1 and TRBJ2-3; 10 bases are a match to TRBD2. V gave up 5 bases and J gave up 1 base; unmatched junction bases: 5. Per the germline V gene, CDR1 is KGHDR and CDR2 is SFDVKD. The CDR3 extends over 16 amino acids. In DNA form, the CDR3 reads TGTGCCACCAGTGTACCTAGCGGGAGTGGCACAGATACGCAGTATTTT. This sequence encodes CATSVPSGSGTDTQYF.

This clonotype showed up many times. The CDR3 loop is CATSSPYGYTF. CDR3 nucleotides: TGTGCCACCTCCTCGCCTTATGGCTACACCTTC. The gene calls are TRBV28 and TRBJ1-2; no reliable D call. The germline V and J ends were trimmed by 10 bases and 5 bases, with 11 bases remaining between them. CDR1 and CDR2 from the germline V gene are MDHEN and SYDVKM. The CDR3 is 11 residues long.

There are many counts of this clonotype. CDR3 residues: CASSLISAGRNEQFF. The CDR3, as DNA: TGTGCCAGCAGCTTAATATCGGCAGGTCGGAATGAGCAGTTCTTC. The chain combines TRBV7-3 with TRBJ2-1; D is unresolved. Germline CDR1 SGHTA, CDR2 FQGTGA. This CDR3 has 15 residues. Between the trimmed V and J ends, which lost 1 base and 7 bases, there was a span of 14 bases.

This clonotype was counted at least ten times. Its ends do not fully match the called genes, so a read error is possible. The CDR3 protein is CAGSPTSGISYEQYF. The CDR3 nucleotides are TGTGCCGGCAGCCCAACTAGCGGGATTTCCTACGAGCAGTACTTC. The genes are TRBV6-1 and TRBJ2-7; TRBD2 aligns across 10 bases. Germline V gene lookup returns CDR1 MNHNS and CDR2 SASEGT. The CDR3 length is 15 residues.

This clonotype was counted ten times or more. This chain uses TRBV29-1 with TRBJ2-1; D call uncertain. V gave up 4 bases and J gave up 8 bases, with 21 bases separating them. From germline, CDR1 is SQVTM and CDR2 ANQGSEA. The CDR3 totals 15 residues. The chain's CDR3 is CSVGRMISVPHEQFF. For the CDR3, the DNA is TGCAGCGTTGGGCGTATGATCTCGGTCCCCCATGAGCAGTTCTTC.

The sample holds one count of this clonotype. CDR3 sequence (DNA): TGTGCCAGCAGCTCCTCCGGGACAGCGACCTCTGGGGCCAACGTCCTGACTTTC. It codes for CASSSSGTATSGANVLTF. This chain joins TRBV7-6 and TRBJ2-6, with 7 bases that match TRBD1. The CDR3 runs to 18 residues. V shed 4 bases, J shed 0 bases, and the junction held 9 bases outside the gene matches. Germline V lookup: CDR1 SGHVS, CDR2 FNYEAQ. The entire variable domain, with the rest obtained from reference TRBV7-6 and TRBJ2-6, is as follows: GAGVSQSPRYKVTKRGQDVALRCDPISGHVSLYWYRQALGQGPEFLTYFNYEAQQDKSGLPNDRFSAERPEGSISTLTIQRTEQRDSAMYRCASSSSGTATSGANVLTFGAGSRLTVL.